This TCR beta chain was recorded in a study of blood T cell repertoires in COVID-19. Study details: Nucleic acid was either cDNA or gDNA, and it came from T cells, B-cell-depleted T cells, or PBMCs.

As processed by the authors: By means of reference gene primer amplification, nucleated cell counts were estimated. Method: immunoSEQ multiplex PCR; TCRdb's copy keeps in-frame clones and lacks some. V, J and clone size were drawn from that table, and D and trimming were deduced from the DNA. The sample includes roughly 410,000 clones, roughly 90% seen only once; the top ten take around 1.5%. There are 16 residues in the CDR3. V shed 7 bases, J shed 7 bases, and the junction held 13 bases outside the gene matches. CDR1 is SQVTM and CDR2 is ANQGSEA in the germline V gene. Seattle participants joined during active infection and were tracked over time.

The receptor was isolated from a woman in her thirties or forties with COVID-19, enrolled during active disease. The chain is built from TRBV29-1 and TRBJ2-1, with 13 nucleotides matching TRBD2. The sample consisted of peripheral blood. CDR3 sequence: CSAFSGTSGKSNEQFF. In nucleotides, the CDR3 is TGCAGCGCATTCTCCGGGACTAGCGGGAAAAGTAATGAGCAGTTCTTC.